This T cell receptor beta chain was observed in a study of neurological immune-mediated disorders. TCRdb processed the 5' RACE reads anew with MiXCR; each CDR3 protein has one entry. The sample carries approximately 50,000 distinct CDR3 sequences, 10% recorded once. Stored at -80 C, 2 million PBMCs were the source of the unsorted libraries. In germline, CDR1 is KGHSH, CDR2 LQKENI. This CDR3 has 17 residues. The V segment lost 2 bases and the J segment 0 bases; nucleotides outside the gene matches: 7. The sample was PBMCs. This sequence originates from a man in his 70s with HTLV-1-associated myelopathy (HAM/TSP). The chain carries TRBV18 and TRBJ1-1, with 9 bases fitting TRBD1. The CDR3 sequence is CASSPTDRGRMNTEAFF. Here the CDR3 DNA reads TGTGCCAGCTCACCAACCGACAGGGGGAGGATGAACACTGAAGCTTTCTTT. The variable domain in full, with the rest retrieved from reference TRBV18 and TRBJ1-1, is NAGVMQNPRHLVRRRGQEARLRCSPMKGHSHVYWYRQLPEEGLKFMVYLQKENIIDESGMPKERFSAEFPKEGPSILRIQQVVRGDSAAYFCASSPTDRGRMNTEAFFGQGTRLTVV.